This T cell receptor (beta chain) was captured by sequencing in a study of blood T cells in healthy people across ages. Study context: Every two T cells gave about one barcoded beta molecule via template switching.

With regard to this clonotype: Its matching antigen is unknown.

Regarding the study as a whole: Any changes in expanded clonotypes were possibly confounded, as donor CMV status remained unknown. Donors of long life had a larger count of naive CD4+ cells and greater diversity than aged donors.

Trimming left V 3 bases short and J 7 bases short, with 16 bases between. Germline CDR1 and CDR2: DFQATT and SNEGSKA (reference sequence). This CDR3 has 13 residues. The use of a sample-barcoded 5' primer and a J-beta primer mix characterized a second PCR of roughly 6 to 11 cycles. TCRdb analysed the 5' RACE reads with MiXCR anew, one entry per CDR3 protein. Counted here are 630,000 or so distinct CDR3 sequences, roughly 31% occurring once; the ten biggest clones make up 15% to 18%. The sequenced sample consisted of blood. The J gene is TRBJ2-7, the V gene TRBV20-1; the D is unclear. This clonotype was obtained from a woman aged 80 or older in good health. CDR3 DNA: TGCAGTGCTAGGGTGGCGAGTAGTCGGGAGCAGTACTTC. Protein: CSARVASSREQYF.